This entry lists 14 T cell receptor beta chains sequenced from one sample in a study of T cells after yellow fever vaccination (dated by TCRdb to 2018 to 2020). The treatment or condition label on this specimen signifies: live attenuated yellow fever vaccine strain. The library was prepared using 5' RACE. Reads for this sample came from an Illumina NovaSeq 6000. In TCRdb, the public reads were trimmed at Q25 with fastp and aligned with MiXCR, with productive beta chains retained. Records with the same CDR3 protein are collapsed into one entry carrying the most frequent genes and DNA. Counted in this sample were 250,000 to 350,000 distinct CDR3 sequences; 3.5% to 5% of them appeared once. Roughly 19% of the sample lies in the top ten. The sequencing here drew on PBMCs, taken 15 days after the yellow fever booster vaccination. These TCRs come from a man aged 18 to 29 who received the YFV17D yellow fever vaccine.

This clonotype showed up just a few times. The CDR3 DNA sequence: TGCGCCAGCAGTCAATCTCGGCAGGGGGCGCGTAAAGATACGCAGTATTTT. It yields the protein CASSQSRQGARKDTQYF. The chain carries TRBV23-1 and TRBJ2-3, with 8 nucleotides matching TRBD1. TRBV23-1 is annotated as an ORF whose role is uncertain. The CDR3 has 17 residues. Trimming removed 0 bases from V and 5 bases from J; junction bases left unmatched: 10.

This clonotype was seen at least ten times. The chain employs TRBV7-2 and TRBJ1-4, with D possibly being TRBD1 (5 bases). The CDR3 has 15 amino acids. Trimming left V 6 bases short and J 0 bases short, with 11 bases between. Germline loops: CDR1 SGHTA, CDR2 FQGNSA. The chain's CDR3 is CASSRSQATNEKLFF. DNA of the CDR3: TGTGCCAGCAGTAGGTCACAGGCAACTAATGAAAAACTGTTTTTT.

This clonotype has at least ten counts. The J gene is TRBJ2-7, the V gene TRBV27, with 8 bases identical to TRBD1. The germline gives CDR1 MNHEY, CDR2 SMNVEV (reference sequence). Unmatched junction bases numbered 10, after V lost 7 bases and J lost 2 bases. The CDR3 has 15 amino acids. Here the CDR3 DNA reads TGTGCCAGCACCCCCTTGAGGACAGGGCCCTACGAGCAGTACTTC. It yields the protein CASTPLRTGPYEQYF.

This clonotype appeared many times. The J gene is TRBJ2-3, the V gene TRBV7-2; D is possibly TRBD1 (6 bases). Trimming left V 2 bases short and J 3 bases short, with 9 bases between. This CDR3 is built from 14 residues. Germline V gene sequence: CDR1 SGHTA, CDR2 FQGNSA. CDR3 DNA: TGTGCCAGCAGCTTATCCAGGGGAACAGATACGCAGTATTTT. This translates into CASSLSRGTDTQYF.

The chain combines TRBV18 with TRBJ1-4; no clear D gene. Germline CDR1 reads KGHSH; CDR2 reads LQKENI. CDR3 length equals 19 residues. The ends were cut back, 3 bases at V and 0 bases at J, with 20 bases in the middle. CDR3 sequence reads: CASSPTFRREAATNEKLFF. For the CDR3, the DNA is TGTGCCAGCTCACCTACCTTTCGACGGGAGGCGGCAACTAATGAAAAACTGTTTTTT.

There are many counts of this clonotype. The chain is built from TRBV11-2 and TRBJ2-1; tentatively, D is TRBD2 (6 bases). Deletions cut 6 bases from V and 14 bases from J, with 14 bases between. The length of the CDR3 is 11 residues. The germline CDR1 and CDR2 sequences are SGHAT and FQNNGV. The CDR3 sequence is CASSSGGYKFF. Written as DNA, the CDR3 is TGTGCCAGCAGTTCCGGGGGTTATAAGTTCTTC.

This clonotype was counted between two and nine times. This rearrangement joins TRBV5-6 to TRBJ2-1; D remains unclear. Germline lookup yields CDR1 SGHDT and CDR2 YYEEEE. Trimming cost V 0 bases and J 8 bases, with 18 bases left between them. The CDR3 contains 16 residues. As DNA, the CDR3 is TGTGCCAGCAGCTTGGTAAGGACCCATAAGGACGATGAGCAGTTCTTC. As protein: CASSLVRTHKDDEQFF.

This clonotype was counted between two and nine times. V usage is TRBV20-1 and J usage is TRBJ2-5; TRBD2 agrees at 10 bases. CDR1 is DFQATT, CDR2 SNEGSKA, per germline (reference sequence). Losses at the gene ends were 5 bases for V and 5 bases for J; bases not matched to a gene: 8. There are 14 residues in the CDR3. The chain's CDR3 is CSAHNSGGLETQYF. Written as DNA, the CDR3 is TGCAGTGCTCACAATAGCGGGGGGCTGGAGACCCAGTACTTC.

This clonotype was observed many times. This chain links TRBV9 with TRBJ2-2; D is ambiguous. This CDR3 has 14 amino acids. Germline V gives CDR1 SGDLS, CDR2 YYNGEE. With 1 base removed from V and 0 bases from J, the gap between germline ends came to 4 bases. The CDR3 DNA reads TGTGCCAGCAGCGTACAGTCGAACACCGGGGAGCTGTTTTTT. Its protein product is CASSVQSNTGELFF.

In its sample, this clonotype was seen many times. The chain employs TRBV29-1 and TRBJ2-7; 11 bases agree with TRBD2. This CDR3 spans 13 amino acids. V lost 6 bases and J lost 9; bases outside the gene matches: 10. Germline CDR1 SQVTM, CDR2 ANQGSEA. Written as DNA, the CDR3 is TGCAGCGTCGATACTAGCGGGGGCTCGTTGCAGTACTTC. Translating gives CSVDTSGGSLQYF.

This chain connects TRBV5-4 to TRBJ2-5; D is possibly TRBD2 (7 bases). Germline loops: CDR1 SGHNT, CDR2 YYREEE (reference sequence). This CDR3 comprises 14 residues. V gave up 0 bases and J gave up 5 bases, with 11 bases separating them. The CDR3 DNA follows: TGTGCCAGCAGCTTGGGGGGGGGCATGGAGACCCAGTACTTC. It encodes CASSLGGGMETQYF. Filled out from reference TRBV5-4 and TRBJ2-5, the complete variable domain reads ETGVTQSPTHLIKTRGQQVTLRCSSQSGHNTVSWYQQALGQGPQFIFQYYREEENGRGNFPPRFSGLQFPNYSSELNVNALELDDSALYLCASSLGGGMETQYFGPGTRLLVL.

This clonotype appeared many times. The chain has TRBV5-1 and TRBJ2-5; no definite D call. This CDR3 region has 13 residues. The V end was cut by 2 bases, the J end by 5 bases, with 10 bases between. Looked up from germline, CDR1 is SGHRS and CDR2 is YFSETQ. CDR3 sequence reads: CASSFGLGETQYF. As DNA, the CDR3 is TGCGCCAGCAGCTTCGGGCTCGGGGAGACCCAGTACTTC. The full variable domain, in which reference TRBV5-1 and TRBJ2-5 provide the parts outside the CDR3, is KAGVTQTPRYLIKTRGQQVTLSCSPISGHRSVSWYQQTPGQGLQFLFEYFSETQRNKGNFPGRFSGRQFSNSRSEMNVSTLELGDSALYLCASSFGLGETQYFGPGTRLLVL.

The V call is TRBV18, the J call TRBJ1-1; D is unclear. The CDR3 has 14 amino acids. Germline CDR1 reads KGHSH; CDR2 reads LQKENI. V was shortened by 6 bases and J by 0 bases, with 11 bases between the two germline ends. CDR3 nucleotide sequence: TGTGCCAGCTCGGGTGGACGGGTGAACACTGAAGCTTTCTTT. Protein product: CASSGGRVNTEAFF.

This rearrangement joins TRBV12-3 or TRBV12-4 to TRBJ2-5, with 10 bases that match TRBD2. CDR3 size: 14 residues. The junction had 5 bases not matched to a gene; V was cut back by 6 bases and J by 4 bases. The CDR3 sequence: CASSSGGARETQYF. The CDR3 coding sequence is TGTGCCAGCAGCAGCGGGGGGGCACGAGAGACCCAGTACTTC.